This T cell receptor beta chain came from a study of cytomegalovirus exposure and HLA in healthy donors. In the study overall: The study placed approximately 81% of its roughly 400 genotyped donors in the Caucasian-associated ancestry cluster. Study-wide results and caveats: Presence/absence analyses treated sequencing depth as roughly uniform across donors. Some segments of the V type, notably TRBV6-2 and TRBV6-3, were excluded as indistinguishable. Published work reported that the classifier diagnosed cytomegalovirus status with high specificity and sensitivity.

PCR involved 60 Vbeta and 13 Jbeta primers. Sequenced by immunoSEQ multiplex PCR; TCRdb stores in-frame clones only, minus some. The sample has more than 60,000 clones; around 84% are singletons. This CDR3 has 14 residues. Germline V gene lookup returns CDR1 LGHNA and CDR2 YSLEER. V lost 3 bases and J lost 2; bases outside the gene matches: 0. Remarks on this clone: What it recognizes is unknown.

This chain links TRBV4-3 with TRBJ1-5; 8 nucleotides align to TRBD1. Source material: PBMCs. The sequence derives from a man between 65 and 85 years old in good health and CMV-seropositive. CDR3 bases: TGCGCCAGCAGCCAGACAGGGGGCAATCAGCCCCAGCATTTT. Translating it yields CASSQTGGNQPQHF.